Each of the 26 T cell receptor beta chains below was sequenced from the same sample in a study of T cells after posttransplantation cyclophosphamide. Repertoires were generated with immunoSEQ multiplex PCR, while TCRdb's copy carries only in-frame clones and drops some. The sample has tens of thousands of clones, none seen only once. Sequenced input: PBMCs. The receptor set was obtained from a man aged 40-50 years in good health, CMV-negative, and a related stem cell transplant donor.

This clone has at least ten counts. The genes are TRBV9 and TRBJ1-1; D uncertain. Germline CDR1 is SGDLS and CDR2 is YYNGEE. V lost 0 bases, J lost 1 base, and 4 bases lay in between. The CDR3 spans 13 residues. CDR3 nucleotides: TGTGCCAGCAGCGTAGCGAGGAACACTGAAGCTTTCTTT. Protein product: CASSVARNTEAFF.

This clone was detected many times. This rearrangement joins TRBV28 to TRBJ1-5; D call uncertain. The length of the CDR3 is 12 residues. V gave up 3 bases and J gave up 7 bases, with 7 bases separating them. Germline V gene data show CDR1 as MDHEN and CDR2 as SYDVKM. The CDR3: CASSFPRQPQHF. Written as DNA, the CDR3 is TGTGCCAGCAGTTTCCCCCGGCAGCCCCAGCATTTT.

This clone was counted ten times or more. This rearrangement joins TRBV27 to TRBJ2-7; 7 bases fit TRBD2. The ends lost 1 base at V and 3 bases at J; junction bases unmatched: 6. The CDR3 spans 15 residues. CDR1 MNHEY and CDR2 SMNVEV come from the germline V gene (reference sequence). DNA of the CDR3: TGTGCCAGCAGTTTATGGGGGGGTGGTTACTACGAGCAGTACTTC. Protein sequence: CASSLWGGGYYEQYF.

Many counts were recorded for this clone. The CDR3 nucleotides are TGTGCCAGCAGCCAGGGACTAGCGGGAGTCGGGAGCTCCTACGAGCAGTACTTC. Translated: CASSQGLAGVGSSYEQYF. The chain couples TRBV9 to TRBJ2-7; 14 bases agree with TRBD2. The J segment lost 0 bases and the V segment lost 4 bases, leaving 9 bases of the junction unmatched. This CDR3 contains 18 residues. Germline assignment: CDR1 SGDLS and CDR2 YYNGEE.

This clone has a count of ten or more. The chain is built from TRBV11-3 and TRBJ2-1; D may be TRBD2 (6 bases). Germline V gives CDR1 SGHNT, CDR2 YENEEA. There are 17 residues in the CDR3. The germline V and J ends were trimmed by 3 bases and 0 bases, with 15 bases remaining between them. The CDR3 protein is CASSFRGSLTSYNEQFF. CDR3 sequence (DNA): TGTGCCAGCAGCTTTCGGGGGTCTCTGACCTCCTACAATGAGCAGTTCTTC.

This clone has at least ten counts. V and J are TRBV6-1 and TRBJ1-1, with TRBD1 as a possible D gene (6 bases). V was cut by 6 bases and J by 0 bases, with 11 bases left in between. CDR1 is MNHNS and CDR2 is SASEGT in the germline V gene. The CDR3 contains 14 residues. CDR3 sequence reads: CASRHAGVNTEAFF. The CDR3 DNA reads TGTGCCAGCAGACACGCAGGGGTGAACACTGAAGCTTTCTTT.

This clone was recorded a few times. One junction end disagrees with the germline gene, perhaps due to a read error. This chain links TRBV2 with TRBJ1-5; no definite D call. Per the germline V gene, CDR1 is SNHLY and CDR2 is FYNNEI. CDR3 length: 15 residues. CDR3 in amino acids: CAGRKDTMGNQPQHF. The CDR3 DNA reads TGTGCCGGCAGAAAAGACACGATGGGCAATCAGCCCCAGCATTTT.

This clone was seen repeatedly, ten times or more. The V and J genes are TRBV20-1 and TRBJ1-4, with D perhaps matching TRBD1 (6 bases). CDR3 length equals 11 residues. V was trimmed by 6 bases and J by 10 bases, leaving 12 bases between them. In germline, CDR1 is DFQATT, CDR2 SNEGSKA (reference sequence). The DNA of the CDR3 is TGCAGTGCCTGGGACATCCGAAAACTGTTTTTT. Its protein product is CSAWDIRKLFF.

This clone was counted at least ten times. The chain carries TRBV5-4 and TRBJ2-7; 8 positions agree with TRBD1. This CDR3 is built from 14 residues. V lost 5 bases and J lost 7; bases outside the gene matches: 11. CDR1 and CDR2 from the germline V gene are SGHNT and YYREEE (reference sequence). CDR3 protein: CASSPGTGGLEQYF. The CDR3 nucleotides read TGTGCCAGCAGTCCCGGGACAGGAGGGTTGGAGCAGTACTTC.

The V gene is TRBV6-5, the J gene TRBJ2-5; TRBD2 matches 9 bases. The J call may be faulty, since TRBJ2-7 better matches the DNA end. There are 15 residues in the CDR3. Germline V CDR1 and CDR2: MNHEY, SVGAGI. Here the CDR3 reads CASSQGLAYAYEQYF. In DNA, the CDR3 is TGTGCCAGCAGCCAAGGACTAGCGTATGCCTACGAGCAGTACTTC.

This clone was counted at least ten times. This sequence joins TRBV7-2 and TRBJ1-4; D gene ambiguous. V shed 3 bases and J shed 8 bases, with 10 bases lying between them. CDR3 length equals 13 residues. From germline, CDR1 is SGHTA and CDR2 FQGNSA. CDR3 loop: CASSFVESEKLFF. In DNA, the CDR3 is TGTGCCAGCAGCTTCGTAGAAAGCGAAAAACTGTTTTTT.

The sample holds many counts of this clone. The chain uses TRBV19 and TRBJ2-5, with a tentative D call TRBD1 (7 bases). CDR3 length equals 13 residues. Deletions cut 5 bases from V and 4 bases from J, with 11 bases between. The germline gives CDR1 LNHDA, CDR2 SQIVND (reference sequence). CDR3 residues: CASSPQGGETQYF. The CDR3 coding sequence is TGTGCCAGTAGTCCTCAGGGGGGAGAGACCCAGTACTTC.

This clone has a handful of counts. The J gene is TRBJ2-5, the V gene TRBV27, with 12 bases aligning to TRBD2. The end of the DNA aligns better with TRBJ2-7, so the J call may be wrong. CDR1 is MNHEY, CDR2 SMNVEV, per germline (reference sequence). The CDR3 is 16 amino acids. CDR3 protein: CASSLDGLAGNYEQYF. CDR3 coding DNA: TGTGCCAGCAGTTTAGATGGACTAGCGGGAAACTACGAGCAGTACTTC.

This clone was detected ten times or more. This chain connects TRBV2 to TRBJ2-2, with D possibly TRBD2 on 5 matching bases. Germline CDR1 is SNHLY and CDR2 is FYNNEI. V shed 5 bases and J shed 2 bases, with 9 bases lying between them. The CDR3 loop spans 14 amino acids. This chain's CDR3 is CASSIDYNTGELFF. CDR3 in DNA: TGTGCCAGCAGTATCGACTACAACACCGGGGAGCTGTTTTTT.

In this sample, this clone turned up many times. V usage is TRBV10-2 and J usage is TRBJ1-1; TRBD1 is a possible D gene (6 bases). V was cut by 6 bases and J by 4 bases, with 12 bases left in between. Germline values: CDR1 WSHSY, CDR2 SAAADI. The CDR3 contains 13 residues. The CDR3 sequence: CASSATGFTEAFF. CDR3 bases: TGCGCCAGCAGCGCTACAGGGTTCACTGAAGCTTTCTTT.

The sample holds many counts of this clone. The chain carries TRBV28 and TRBJ1-1; D not certain. Germline V gene lookup returns CDR1 MDHEN and CDR2 SYDVKM. This CDR3 contains 12 residues. V gave up 2 bases and J gave up 7 bases, with 8 bases separating them. CDR3: CASSLPSFEAFF. CDR3 nucleotide sequence: TGTGCCAGCAGTTTACCGTCCTTTGAAGCTTTCTTT.

In its sample, this clone was seen many times. The chain has TRBV5-1 and TRBJ2-7, with D perhaps matching TRBD1 (6 bases). The CDR3 is made up of 15 amino acids. V lost 4 bases to trimming and J lost 0 bases, with 14 bases between them. Germline lookup yields CDR1 SGHRS and CDR2 YFSETQ. The CDR3 sequence: CASSPGTSSSYEQYF. The CDR3 DNA is TGCGCCAGCAGCCCAGGGACATCGAGCTCCTACGAGCAGTACTTC. Looking up the rest from reference TRBV5-1 and TRBJ2-7 gives the full variable domain: KAGVTQTPRYLIKTRGQQVTLSCSPISGHRSVSWYQQTPGQGLQFLFEYFSETQRNKGNFPGRFSGRQFSNSRSEMNVSTLELGDSALYLCASSPGTSSSYEQYFGPGTRLTVT.

This clone was seen repeatedly, ten times or more. The chain is built from TRBV19 and TRBJ2-1, with TRBD2 matching 9 bases. V lost 5 bases to trimming and J lost 8 bases; unmatched junction nucleotides: 16. The CDR3 spans 17 residues. Germline V gives CDR1 LNHDA, CDR2 SQIVND (reference sequence). CDR3 coding DNA: TGTGCCAGTAGTCCCCTCCCGGGACTAGCACTGGAGGATGAGCAGTTCTTC. This encodes CASSPLPGLALEDEQFF. Together with reference TRBV19 and TRBJ2-1, the CDR3 gives the full variable domain: DGGITQSPKYLFRKEGQNVTLSCEQNLNHDAMYWYRQDPGQGLRLIYYSQIVNDFQKGDIAEGYSVSREKKESFPLTVTSAQKNPTAFYLCASSPLPGLALEDEQFFGPGTRLTVL.

This clone came up many times. The chain links TRBV19 to TRBJ2-1; 16 bases fit TRBD2. This CDR3 has 17 residues. Unmatched junction bases numbered 9, after V lost 7 bases and J lost 6 bases. Per germline, CDR1 LNHDA and CDR2 SQIVND (reference sequence). CDR3 nucleotides: TGTGCCAGTACGGGACTAGCGGGAGGGCCCTCTGCCAATGAGCAGTTCTTC. Protein product: CASTGLAGGPSANEQFF.

This clone showed up many times. This sequence joins TRBV5-6 and TRBJ2-1; TRBD2 might be the D (6 bases). Germline V CDR1 and CDR2: SGHDT, YYEEEE. Trimming stripped 0 bases from V and 10 bases from J, with 14 bases between. CDR3 length: 14 residues. The CDR3 spells CASSLAGPAGEQFF. Here the CDR3 DNA reads TGTGCCAGCAGCTTGGCCGGTCCCGCGGGGGAGCAGTTCTTC.

Ten or more counts support this clone. The V gene is TRBV27, the J gene TRBJ1-5; possible D gene TRBD1, 5 bases. Germline CDR1 reads MNHEY; CDR2 reads SMNVEV (reference sequence). The CDR3 runs to 14 residues. Trimming took 3 bases from V and 7 from J, leaving 13 bases between them. The CDR3 reads CASSLRQGGQPQHF. The CDR3 coding sequence is TGTGCCAGCAGTTTGCGGCAGGGCGGACAGCCCCAGCATTTT.

This clone was seen many times. CDR3: CATSRDYLQNYEQYF. CDR3 bases: TGTGCCACCAGCAGAGATTATCTACAGAACTACGAGCAGTACTTC. The chain couples TRBV15 to TRBJ2-7; D unclear. CDR1 and CDR2 from the germline V gene are LNHNV and YYDKDF (reference sequence). The CDR3 is 15 amino acids. V dropped 0 bases and J dropped 3 bases, with 12 bases sitting between them.

The sample holds many counts of this clone. The rearrangement uses TRBV7-9 and TRBJ1-4; D is unresolved. The ends were cut back, 6 bases at V and 10 bases at J, with 21 bases in the middle. Germline values: CDR1 SEHNR, CDR2 FQNEAQ (reference sequence). There are 15 residues in the CDR3. CDR3 in amino acids: CASRPPEGGIRKLFF. As DNA, the CDR3 is TGTGCCAGCAGACCTCCGGAGGGAGGGATCAGAAAACTGTTTTTT. Variable domain in full (rest from reference TRBV7-9 and TRBJ1-4): DTGVSQNPRHKITKRGQNVTFRCDPISEHNRLYWYRQTLGQGPEFLTYFQNEAQLEKSRLLSDRFSAERPKGSFSTLEIQRTEQGDSAMYLCASRPPEGGIRKLFFGSGTQLSVL.

This clone has at least ten counts. The chain links TRBV7-9 to TRBJ1-1, with a tentative D call TRBD1 (5 bases). CDR3 length: 12 amino acids. Between the trimmed V and J ends, which lost 6 bases and 6 bases, there was a span of 11 bases. The germline gives CDR1 SEHNR, CDR2 FQNEAQ (reference sequence). The CDR3 DNA reads TGTGCCAGCAGTCTCGGGGGAGCTGAAGCTTTCTTT. Protein product: CASSLGGAEAFF.

This clone has ten or more counts. The gene calls are TRBV11-3 and TRBJ1-1; maybe TRBD1 (6 bases). Deletions cut 5 bases from V and 1 base from J, with 11 bases between. Germline V gene sequence: CDR1 SGHNT, CDR2 YENEEA. The CDR3 covers 14 residues. The CDR3 coding sequence is TGTGCCAGCAGCCTGGGACATACGAACACTGAAGCTTTCTTT. It specifies CASSLGHTNTEAFF.

This clone was detected a few times. This may come from a read error, since a much larger clone is one base off. J is TRBJ2-7 and V is TRBV27, with 12 bases lining up with TRBD2. Germline values: CDR1 MNHEY, CDR2 SMNVEV (reference sequence). The CDR3 length is 14 residues. CDR3 nucleotides: TGTGCCAGCAGTGGACTAGCGGGAAATGTCGAGCGGTACTTC. It encodes CASSGLAGNVERYF.